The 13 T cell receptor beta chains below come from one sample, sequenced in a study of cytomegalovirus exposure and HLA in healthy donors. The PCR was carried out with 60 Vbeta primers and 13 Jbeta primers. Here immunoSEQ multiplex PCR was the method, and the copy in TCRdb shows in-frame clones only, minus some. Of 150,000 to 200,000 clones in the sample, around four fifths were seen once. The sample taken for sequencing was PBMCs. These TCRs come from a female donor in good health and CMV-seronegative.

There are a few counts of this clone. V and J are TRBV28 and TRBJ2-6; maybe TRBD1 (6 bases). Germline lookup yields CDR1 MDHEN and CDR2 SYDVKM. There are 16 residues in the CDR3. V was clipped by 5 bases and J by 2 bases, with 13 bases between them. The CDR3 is CASSTNRVAGANVLTF. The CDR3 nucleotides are TGTGCCAGCAGTACTAACAGGGTTGCTGGGGCCAACGTCCTGACTTTC.

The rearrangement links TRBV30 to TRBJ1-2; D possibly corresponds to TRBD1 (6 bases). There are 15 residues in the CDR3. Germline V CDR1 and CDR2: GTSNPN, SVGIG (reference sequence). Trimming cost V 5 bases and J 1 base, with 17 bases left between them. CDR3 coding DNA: TGTGCCTGGGCCCGGCGGGGGCGGTATAACTATGGCTACACCTTC. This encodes CAWARRGRYNYGYTF.

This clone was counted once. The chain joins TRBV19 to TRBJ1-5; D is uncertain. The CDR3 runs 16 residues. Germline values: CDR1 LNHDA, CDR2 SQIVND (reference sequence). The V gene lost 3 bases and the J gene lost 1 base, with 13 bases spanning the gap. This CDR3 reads CASSIVTDRSNQPQHF. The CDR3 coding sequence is TGTGCCAGTAGTATCGTCACAGATAGGAGCAATCAGCCCCAGCATTTT.

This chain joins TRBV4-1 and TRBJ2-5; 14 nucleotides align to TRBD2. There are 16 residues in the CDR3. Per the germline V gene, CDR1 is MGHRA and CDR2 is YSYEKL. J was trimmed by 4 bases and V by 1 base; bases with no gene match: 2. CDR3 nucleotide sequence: TGCGCCAGCAGCCAAGCGGGACTAGCGGGAGTAGAGACCCAGTACTTC. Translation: CASSQAGLAGVETQYF.

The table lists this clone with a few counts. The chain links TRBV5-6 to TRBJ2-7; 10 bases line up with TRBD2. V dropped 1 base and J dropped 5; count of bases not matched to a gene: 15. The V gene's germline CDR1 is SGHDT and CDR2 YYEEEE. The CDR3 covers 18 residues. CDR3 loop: CASSLLASGSLRGHEQYF. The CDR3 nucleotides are TGTGCCAGCAGCTTGTTGGCTAGCGGGAGCCTCAGGGGTCACGAGCAGTACTTC.

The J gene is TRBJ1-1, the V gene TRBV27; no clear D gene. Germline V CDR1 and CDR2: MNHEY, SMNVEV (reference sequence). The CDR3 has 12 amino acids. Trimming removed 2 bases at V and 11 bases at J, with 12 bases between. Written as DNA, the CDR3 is TGTGCCAGCAGTTTACTCGGGCGGGCGGCTTTCTTT. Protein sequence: CASSLLGRAAFF.

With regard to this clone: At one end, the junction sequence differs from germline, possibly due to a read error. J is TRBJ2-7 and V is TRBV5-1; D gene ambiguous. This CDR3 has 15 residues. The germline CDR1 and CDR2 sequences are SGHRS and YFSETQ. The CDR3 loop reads CASSPVRLSSHEQYF. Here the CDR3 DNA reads TGCGCCAGCAGTCCCGTCAGACTTAGCTCCCACGAGCAGTACTTC.

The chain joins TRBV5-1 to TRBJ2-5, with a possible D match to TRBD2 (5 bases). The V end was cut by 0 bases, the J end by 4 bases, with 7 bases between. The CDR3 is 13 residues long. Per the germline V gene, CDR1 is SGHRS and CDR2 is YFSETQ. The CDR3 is CASSLVEGETQYF. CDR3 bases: TGCGCCAGCAGCTTGGTCGAGGGAGAGACCCAGTACTTC.

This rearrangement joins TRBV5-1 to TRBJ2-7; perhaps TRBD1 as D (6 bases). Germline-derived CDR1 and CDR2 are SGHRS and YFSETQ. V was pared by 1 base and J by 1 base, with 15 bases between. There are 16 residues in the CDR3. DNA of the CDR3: TGCGCCAGCAGCTTGCTCTTCAGGGGACCTTCCTACGAGCAGTACTTC. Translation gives CASSLLFRGPSYEQYF.

CDR3 in amino acids: CASTLWGSGSTEAFF. CDR3 nucleotide sequence: TGTGCCAGCACACTGTGGGGGTCCGGGAGCACTGAAGCTTTCTTT. This chain connects TRBV5-8 to TRBJ1-1; weak D call: TRBD1 (5 bases). Germline V CDR1 and CDR2: SGHTS, YDEGEE. The CDR3 is 15 residues long. With 6 bases removed from V and 4 bases from J, the gap between germline ends came to 19 bases. Combining the CDR3 with reference TRBV5-8 and TRBJ1-1 gives the whole variable domain EAGVTQSPTHLIKTRGQQATLRCSPISGHTSVYWYQQALGLGLQFLLWYDEGEERNRGNFPPRFSGRQFPNYSSELNVNALELEDSALYLCASTLWGSGSTEAFFGQGTRLTVV.

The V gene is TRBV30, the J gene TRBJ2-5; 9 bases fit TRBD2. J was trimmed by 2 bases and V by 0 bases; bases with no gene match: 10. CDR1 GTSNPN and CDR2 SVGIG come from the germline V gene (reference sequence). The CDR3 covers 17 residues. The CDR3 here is CAWSVGLAGPVQETQYF. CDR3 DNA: TGTGCCTGGAGTGTAGGGCTAGCGGGGCCTGTTCAAGAGACCCAGTACTTC.

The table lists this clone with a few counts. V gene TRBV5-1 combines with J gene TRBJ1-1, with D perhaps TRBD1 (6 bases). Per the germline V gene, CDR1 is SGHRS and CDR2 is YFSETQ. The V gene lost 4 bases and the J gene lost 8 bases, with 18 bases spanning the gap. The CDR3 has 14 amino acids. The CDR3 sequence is CASSETGSIGEAFF. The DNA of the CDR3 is TGCGCCAGCAGCGAAACAGGGTCCATAGGCGAAGCTTTCTTT.

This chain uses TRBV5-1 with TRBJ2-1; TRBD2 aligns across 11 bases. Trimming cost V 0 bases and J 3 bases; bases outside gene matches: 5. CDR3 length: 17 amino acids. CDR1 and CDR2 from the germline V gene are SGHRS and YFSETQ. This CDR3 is CASSLGGTSGGYNEQFF. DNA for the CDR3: TGCGCCAGCAGCTTGGGGGGTACTAGCGGGGGCTACAATGAGCAGTTCTTC.